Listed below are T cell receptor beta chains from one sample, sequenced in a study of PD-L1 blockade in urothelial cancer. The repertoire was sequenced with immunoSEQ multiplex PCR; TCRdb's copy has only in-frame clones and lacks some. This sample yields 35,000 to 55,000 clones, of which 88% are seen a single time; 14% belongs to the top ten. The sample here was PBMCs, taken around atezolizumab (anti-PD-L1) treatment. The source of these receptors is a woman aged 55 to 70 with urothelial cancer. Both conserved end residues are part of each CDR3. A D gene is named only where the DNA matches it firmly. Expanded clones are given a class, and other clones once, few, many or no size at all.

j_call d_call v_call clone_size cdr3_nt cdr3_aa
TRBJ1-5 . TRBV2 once TGTGCCAGCAGTGAAGCCAGACGGGGCAATCAGCCCCAGCATTTT CASSEARRGNQPQHF
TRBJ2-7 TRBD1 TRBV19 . TGTGCCAGTTCCGACAGGGGGCTCTACGAGCAGTACTTC CASSDRGLYEQYF
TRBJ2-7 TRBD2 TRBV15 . TGTGCCACCAGCAGGTTGACTAGCGGGGTATCCTACGAGCAGTACTTC CATSRLTSGVSYEQYF
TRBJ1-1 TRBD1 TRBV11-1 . TGTGCCAGCAGTCAACAGGGGGCACAGTACACTGAAGCTTTCTTT CASSQQGAQYTEAFF
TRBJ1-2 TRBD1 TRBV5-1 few TGCGCCAGCAGGGAGGACAGGGGGAGGGATGGCTACACCTTC CASREDRGRDGYTF
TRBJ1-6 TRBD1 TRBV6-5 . TGTGCCAGTGGACGACAGGGCCTTAATTCACCCCTCCACTTT CASGRQGLNSPLHF
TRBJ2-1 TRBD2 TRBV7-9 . TGTGCCAGCAGCTCCACCCGGGAGGACTACAATGAGCAGTTCTTC CASSSTREDYNEQFF
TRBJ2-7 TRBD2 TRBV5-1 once TGCGCCAGCAGCATTACTAGCGGGGACCCCTACGAGCAGTACTTC CASSITSGDPYEQYF
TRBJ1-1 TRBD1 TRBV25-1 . TGTGCCAGCAGTGACAGGGGGTTGGGCACTGAAGCTTTCTTT CASSDRGLGTEAFF
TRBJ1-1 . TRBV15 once TGTGCCACCAGCAGACGGGTGAACACTGAAGCTTTCTTT CATSRRVNTEAFF
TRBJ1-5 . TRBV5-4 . TGTGCCAGCAGCCTGGGGCAGAGCAATCAGCCCCAGCATTTT CASSLGQSNQPQHF
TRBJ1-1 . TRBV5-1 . TGCGCCAGCAGCATTGGGAGCAGGATGAACACTGAAGCTTTCTTT CASSIGSRMNTEAFF
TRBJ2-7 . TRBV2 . TGTGCCAGCAGTGTATACCAGGGGCCTCCCTACGAGCAGTACTTC CASSVYQGPPYEQYF
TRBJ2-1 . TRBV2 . TGTGCCAGCACGGTACTAGCAAACTACAATGAGCAGTTCTTC CASTVLANYNEQFF
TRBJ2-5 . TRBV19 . TGTGCCAGTAGTCCCGGGGGGCCGGAGACCCAGTACTTC CASSPGGPETQYF
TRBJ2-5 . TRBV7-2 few TGTGCCAGCAGCCCCGGGCTAGCGGCGACAGGAGAGACCCAGTACTTC CASSPGLAATGETQYF
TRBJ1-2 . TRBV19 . TGTGCCAGTAGTATAATTGGAAGGGGTGACTATGGCTACACCTTC CASSIIGRGDYGYTF
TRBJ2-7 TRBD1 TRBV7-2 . TGTGCCAGCAGCTCTTTAGGGACAGTGCCTGTGCAGTACTTC CASSSLGTVPVQYF
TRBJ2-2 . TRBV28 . TGTGCCACCTACGAGTGGGGGCGTAACACCGGGGAGCTGTTTTTT CATYEWGRNTGELFF
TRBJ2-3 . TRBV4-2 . TGTGCCAGCAGCCAAGAAGCCAGGGTTATCACAGATACGCAGTATTTT CASSQEARVITDTQYF
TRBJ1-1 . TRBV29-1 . TGCAGCGTTGAAGATTGGGGGACGAGGAGCAGGGAGGTAGCTGAAGCTTTCTTT CSVEDWGTRSREVAEAFF
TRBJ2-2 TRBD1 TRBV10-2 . TGCGCCAGCAGTCGGGACAGGCCGAACACCGGGGAGCTGTTTTTT CASSRDRPNTGELFF
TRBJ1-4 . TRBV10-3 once TGTGCCATCAGTGAGGAGGCGGCTTCTAATGAAAAACTGTTTTTT CAISEEAASNEKLFF
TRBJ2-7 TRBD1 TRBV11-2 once TGTGCCAGCAGCCGGGACAGGGTGATAGGCGAGCAGTACTTC CASSRDRVIGEQYF
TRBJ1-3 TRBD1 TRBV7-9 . TGTGCCAGCAGCCGACTCACTAACGACAGGGTGGGAAACACCATATATTTT CASSRLTNDRVGNTIYF
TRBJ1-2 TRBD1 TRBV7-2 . TGTGCCAGCAGCCCACGAGGGGGCAGGGGTGATGGCTACACCTTC CASSPRGGRGDGYTF
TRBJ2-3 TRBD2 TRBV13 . TGTGCCAGCAGCTTAGCTAGCGGGAGTGGCACAGATACGCAGTATTTT CASSLASGSGTDTQYF
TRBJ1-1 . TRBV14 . TGTGCCAGCAGCGGCGTGGGGCTGAGGACTGAAGCTTTCTTT CASSGVGLRTEAFF
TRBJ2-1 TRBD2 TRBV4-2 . TGTGCCAGCAGCCAAGAAACTAGCGGGAATGGTCCTTACAATGAGCAGTTCTTC CASSQETSGNGPYNEQFF
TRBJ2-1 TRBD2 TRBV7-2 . TGTGCCAGCAGCTTAGGGATAAGCGGGAGATACAATGAGCAGTTCTTC CASSLGISGRYNEQFF
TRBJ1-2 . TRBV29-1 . TGCAGCATAAGTGGAGGGGCTAACTATGGCTACACCTTC CSISGGANYGYTF
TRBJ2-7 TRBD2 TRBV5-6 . TGTGCCAGCAGCTTGAGCGGGAGGATCGGCGAGCAGTACTTC CASSLSGRIGEQYF
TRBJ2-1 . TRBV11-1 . TGTGCCAGCAGCACACACCTCAGCTACAGGATGAATGAGCAGTTCTTC CASSTHLSYRMNEQFF
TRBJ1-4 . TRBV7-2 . TGTGCCAGCAGCCCCGGTTTTGCAACTAATGAAAAACTGTTTTTT CASSPGFATNEKLFF
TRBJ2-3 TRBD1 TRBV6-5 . TGTGCCAGCGGGACAGGGGGCGCAGATACGCAGTATTTT CASGTGGADTQYF
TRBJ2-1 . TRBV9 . TGTGCCAGCAACAGGCTCCTCGGTAATGAGCAGTTCTTC CASNRLLGNEQFF
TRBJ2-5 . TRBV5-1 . TGCGCCAGCAGCGGGGGAGGACACCAAGAGACCCAGTACTTC CASSGGGHQETQYF